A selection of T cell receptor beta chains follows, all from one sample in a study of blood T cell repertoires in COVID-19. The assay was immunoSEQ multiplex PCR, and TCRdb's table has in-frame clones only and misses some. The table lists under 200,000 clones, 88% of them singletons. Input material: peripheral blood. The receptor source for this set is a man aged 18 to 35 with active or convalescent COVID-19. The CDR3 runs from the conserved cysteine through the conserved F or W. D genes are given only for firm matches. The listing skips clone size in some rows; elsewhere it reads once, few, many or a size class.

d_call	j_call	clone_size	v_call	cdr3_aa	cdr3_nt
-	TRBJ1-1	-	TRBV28	CASSFSRRHTEAFF	TGTGCCAGCAGTTTTAGTCGCAGGCACACTGAAGCTTTCTTT
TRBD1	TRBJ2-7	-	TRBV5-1	CASSRDRGSGEQYF	TGCGCCAGCAGCCGGGACAGAGGGTCCGGCGAGCAGTACTTC
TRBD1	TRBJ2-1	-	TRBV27	CASTYRQGAFSVHNEQFF	TGTGCCAGCACCTACAGGCAGGGGGCTTTTTCTGTCCACAATGAGCAGTTCTTC
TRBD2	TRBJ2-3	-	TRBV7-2	CASSTGTRSSDTQYF	TGTGCCAGCTCCACCGGGACTAGGAGCTCAGATACGCAGTATTTT
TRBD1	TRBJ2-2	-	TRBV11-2	CASSVWTGQSTGELFF	TGTGCCAGCAGCGTGTGGACAGGACAGTCGACCGGGGAGCTGTTTTTT
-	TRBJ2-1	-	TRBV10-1	CASRVVQFNEQFF	TGCGCCAGCAGGGTGGTACAGTTCAATGAGCAGTTCTTC
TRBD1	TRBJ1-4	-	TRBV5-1	CASSPDRDRVEKLFF	TGCGCCAGCAGCCCGGACCGGGACAGGGTCGAAAAACTGTTTTTT
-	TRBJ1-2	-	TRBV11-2	CASSYLRNQGYTF	TGTGCCAGCAGCTATTTGCGTAATCAAGGCTACACCTTC
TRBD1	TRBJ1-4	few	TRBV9	CASSDPGGSNEKLFF	TGTGCCAGCAGCGACCCAGGGGGGTCTAATGAAAAACTGTTTTTT
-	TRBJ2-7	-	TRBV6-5	CASSRDYEQYF	TGTGCCAGCAGTCGGGACTACGAGCAGTACTTC
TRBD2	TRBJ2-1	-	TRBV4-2	CASSQTPPSGLNNEQFF	TGTGCCAGCAGCCAAACCCCCCCTAGCGGATTAAATAATGAGCAGTTCTTC
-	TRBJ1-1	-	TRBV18	CASSPPAGWVNTEAFF	TGTGCCAGCTCACCACCGGCAGGTTGGGTGAACACTGAAGCTTTCTTT
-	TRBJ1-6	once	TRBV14	CASSLYNSPLHF	TGTGCCAGCAGTCTCTATAATTCACCCCTCCACTTT
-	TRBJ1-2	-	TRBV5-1	CASSLGLTIYGYTF	TGCGCCAGCAGCTTGGGACTGACCATTTATGGCTACACCTTC
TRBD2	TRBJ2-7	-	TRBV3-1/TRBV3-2	CASSQTGRSSYEQYF	TGTGCCAGCAGCCAGACCGGGAGGAGCTCCTACGAGCAGTACTTC
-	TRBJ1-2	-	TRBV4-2	CASSQGQQFNYGYTF	TGTGCCAGCAGCCAAGGACAGCAGTTCAACTATGGCTACACCTTC
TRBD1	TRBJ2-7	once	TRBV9	CASSVDSTGGAYEQYF	TGTGCCAGCAGCGTAGATTCGACAGGGGGCGCGTACGAGCAGTACTTC
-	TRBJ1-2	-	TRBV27	CASSLSSQGALNF	TGTGCCAGCAGTTTATCTAGCCAGGGTGCCCTAAACTTC
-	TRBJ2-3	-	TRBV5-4	CASSFRRGDTQYF	TGTGCCAGCAGCTTTAGGAGGGGAGATACGCAGTATTTT
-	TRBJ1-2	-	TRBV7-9	CASSFDSAYGYTF	TGTGCCAGCAGCTTTGACAGTGCCTATGGCTACACCTTC
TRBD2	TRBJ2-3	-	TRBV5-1	CASSLGLAVSTDTQYF	TGCGCCAGCAGCTTGGGTCTAGCGGTAAGCACAGATACGCAGTATTTT
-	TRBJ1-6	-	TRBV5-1	CASSLDRNNSPLHF	TGCGCCAGCAGCTTGGACAGGAATAATTCACCCCTCCACTTT
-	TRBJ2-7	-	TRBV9	CASSVTTDSSYEQYF	TGTGCCAGCAGCGTGACGACGGACAGTTCCTACGAGCAGTACTTC
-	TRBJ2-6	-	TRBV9	CASSPRADTGTGANVLTF	TGTGCCAGCAGCCCCCGAGCCGATACAGGGACTGGGGCCAACGTCCTGACTTTC
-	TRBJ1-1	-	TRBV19	CASSDRYTEAFF	TGTGCCAGTAGCGACAGATACACTGAAGCTTTCTTT
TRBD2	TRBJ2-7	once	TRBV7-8	CASSFNSGRGDEQYF	TGTGCCAGCAGCTTTAATAGCGGGAGAGGAGACGAGCAGTACTTC
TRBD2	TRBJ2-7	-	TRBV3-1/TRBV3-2	CASSQRSSGVYEQYF	TGTGCCAGCAGCCAAAGATCCAGCGGGGTCTACGAGCAGTACTTC
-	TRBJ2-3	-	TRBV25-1	CASSGLHISSTDTQYF	TGTGCCAGCTCGGGACTCCACATCTCTAGCACAGATACGCAGTATTTT
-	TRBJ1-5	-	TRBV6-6	CASTPGSNQPQHF	TGTGCCAGCACTCCGGGTAGCAATCAGCCCCAGCATTTT
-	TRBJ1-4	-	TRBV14	CASSQDVGAPNEKLFF	TGTGCCAGCAGCCAAGATGTAGGGGCTCCTAATGAAAAACTGTTTTTT
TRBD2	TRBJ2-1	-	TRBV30	CAYRGGPYNEQFF	TGTGCCTACCGGGGGGGCCCCTACAATGAGCAGTTCTTC
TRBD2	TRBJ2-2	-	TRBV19	CASHIAGGRLGTGELFF	TGTGCCAGCCACATAGCGGGGGGACGTTTGGGCACCGGGGAGCTGTTTTTT
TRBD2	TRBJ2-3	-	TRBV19	CASSPTSGTVDTQYF	TGTGCCAGTAGCCCGACTAGCGGGACGGTAGATACGCAGTATTTT
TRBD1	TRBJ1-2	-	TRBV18	CASSPSAQGAFGYTF	TGTGCCAGCTCACCATCCGCCCAGGGGGCTTTTGGCTACACCTTC
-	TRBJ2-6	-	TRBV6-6	CASSDRGSGANVLTF	TGTGCCAGCAGTGATCGGGGCTCTGGGGCCAACGTCCTGACTTTC
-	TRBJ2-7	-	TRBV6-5	CASSPGQTYEQYF	TGTGCCAGCAGCCCCGGACAGACCTACGAGCAGTACTTC
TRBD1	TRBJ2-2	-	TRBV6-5	CASRRTGENTGELFF	TGTGCCAGCAGAAGGACAGGGGAAAACACCGGGGAGCTGTTTTTT
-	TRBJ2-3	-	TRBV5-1	CASSPKVSEPGMGLYTQYF	TGCGCCAGCAGCCCCAAGGTCTCAGAACCAGGGATGGGGCTATATACGCAGTATTTT
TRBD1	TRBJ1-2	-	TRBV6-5	CATTWTGGLGGYTF	TGTGCCACTACTTGGACAGGGGGCTTAGGAGGCTACACCTTC
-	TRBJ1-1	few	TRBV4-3	CASSQNPLGTEAFF	TGCGCCAGCAGCCAAAACCCCCTAGGAACTGAAGCTTTCTTT
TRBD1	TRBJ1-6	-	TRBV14	CASSDRVELGSPLHF	TGTGCCAGCAGCGACAGGGTAGAGCTTGGGTCACCCCTCCACTTT
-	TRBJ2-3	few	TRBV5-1	CASSVQGGYTDTQYF	TGCGCCAGCAGCGTGCAGGGGGGCTACACAGATACGCAGTATTTT
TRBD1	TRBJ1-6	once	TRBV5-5	CASSLTDRAIYYNSPLHF	TGTGCCAGCAGCTTGACCGACAGGGCCATTTACTATAATTCACCCCTCCACTTT
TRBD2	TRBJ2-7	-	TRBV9	CASSPLLAGGKGEQYF	TGTGCCAGCAGCCCCTTACTAGCGGGAGGAAAGGGCGAGCAGTACTTC